The rows below give T cell receptor beta chains drawn from one sample of a study of blood T cells in healthy people across ages. TCRdb redid the calling of the 5' RACE reads with MiXCR, one entry per CDR3 protein. The sample consists of 1.4 million to 1.5 million distinct CDR3 sequences, 42% of them appearing once. Sequenced input: blood. These receptors all stem from a woman under 30 in good health. Each CDR3 is given with its conserved first and last residue. A D gene is named only where the DNA matches it firmly. Clone size is given for some rows only: seen once, a few or many times, or a class if the clone is expanded.

j_call | d_call | v_call | clone_size | cdr3_nt | cdr3_aa
TRBJ2-5 | TRBD2 | TRBV27 | - | TGTGCCAGCAGGGCCCTCGGTAGCGGGAGGGCCTTTTACAATGAGCAGTACTTC | CASRALGSGRAFYNEQYF
TRBJ1-6 | TRBD1 | TRBV27 | few | TGTGCCAGCAGCCCGGGTCGGGACAGGGGGTTTCGGCCCTATAATTCACCCCTCCACTTT | CASSPGRDRGFRPYNSPLHF
TRBJ1-5 | - | TRBV6-6 | - | TGTGCCAGCAGTTCGGCGGGGGCGGGGAGCAATCAGCCCCAGCATTTT | CASSSAGAGSNQPQHF
TRBJ2-2 | TRBD2 | TRBV4-1 | - | TGCGCCAGCAGCCAAGGTAGCGGGGAGGCGAACACCGGGGAGCTGTTTTTT | CASSQGSGEANTGELFF
TRBJ2-3 | - | TRBV12-3/TRBV12-4 | - | TGTGCCAGCAGTCCCCGGGACTCCCCCCAAGAAGATTCAGATACGCAGTATTTT | CASSPRDSPQEDSDTQYF
TRBJ1-5 | - | TRBV21-1 | - | TGTGCCACCTGGAAAACAGGGGAGGGTCAGCCCCAGCATTTT | CATWKTGEGQPQHF
TRBJ2-7 | - | TRBV29-1 | - | TGCAGCGTTGATGTCCTGGGCCCTCGGGGGTACGAGCAGTACTTC | CSVDVLGPRGYEQYF
TRBJ1-1 | - | TRBV21-1 | once | TGTGCCAGCAGCAAAATCCAGGGGGGGAACACTGAAGCTTTCTTT | CASSKIQGGNTEAFF
TRBJ2-5 | TRBD1 | TRBV28 | - | TGTGCCAGCAGTTCCCGACAGGGCGGGCAGACCCAGTACTTC | CASSSRQGGQTQYF
TRBJ2-3 | - | TRBV29-1 | - | TGCAGCGTTGAGGGGCTTTTGAGCACAGATACGCAGTATTTT | CSVEGLLSTDTQYF
TRBJ1-4 | TRBD1 | TRBV4-1 | - | TGCGCCAGCAGACAAGGAAGGACAGGGTCGGGGGAAAAACCGTTTTTT | CASRQGRTGSGEKPFF
TRBJ2-5 | TRBD2 | TRBV14 | few | TGTGCCAGCAGTCGCGGAATAGCGGGGGGAATTCAAGAGACCCAGTACTTC | CASSRGIAGGIQETQYF
TRBJ2-7 | TRBD2 | TRBV28 | few | TGTGCCAGCACCCAAGACGCGGGGGAGGACTACGAGCAGTACTTC | CASTQDAGEDYEQYF
TRBJ1-2 | - | TRBV3-1 | - | TGTGCCAGCAGCCAAGATTCCTTGGGCACATTCAAAGGCTACACCTTC | CASSQDSLGTFKGYTF
TRBJ1-3 | - | TRBV24-1 | few | TGTGCCACCAGTGATCCCCTTTTTGGAAACACCATATATTTT | CATSDPLFGNTIYF
TRBJ1-4 | - | TRBV29-1 | once | TGCAGCGCTGGTTGGGGGAGTGAAAAACTGTTTTTT | CSAGWGSEKLFF
TRBJ2-1 | TRBD2 | TRBV10-3 | many | TGTGCCACCCGACTAGCGGCGAACAATGAGCAGTTCTTC | CATRLAANNEQFF
TRBJ1-1 | TRBD1 | TRBV5-6 | - | TGTGCCAGCAGCGGGGGACCGGGACAGCCAGAAGCTTTCTTT | CASSGGPGQPEAFF
TRBJ2-7 | - | TRBV6-2/TRBV6-3 | few | TGTGCCAGCACCCTAAACCCTTCGGCTGAGCAGTACTTC | CASTLNPSAEQYF